This TCR beta chain was documented in a study of post-analysis software for immune sequencing data. As for this clonotype: The antigen remains unidentified. The junction does not match germline at one end; this may be a read error.

Unique molecular identifiers featured in each of the TCR beta cDNA libraries. Some 500,000 cDNA molecules were recovered from an input of roughly 0.85 to 10 million T cells. MiXCR, applied by TCRdb to the PCR reads, yields one record per CDR3 protein. The profile covers about 380,000 distinct CDR3 sequences, with roughly 30% appearing a single time and roughly 12% taken by the ten largest. Study-wide points: Significantly lower normalized Chao1 diversity was seen in multiple sclerosis patients than in controls. F measure showed strong co-clustering of same-batch samples. Patients had higher frequencies than controls of roughly 5 TRBV segments, including TRBV5-6, TRBV5-1 and TRBV20-1.

The CDR3 runs 14 residues. Germline values: CDR1 MNHEY, CDR2 SVGEGT. The sequence was collected from a girl aged 10-17 years with multiple sclerosis. Source material: blood. This chain links TRBV6-2 or TRBV6-3 with TRBJ2-7; D is perhaps TRBD1 (6 bases). This chain's CDR3 is CASRDHRAPYGQYF. The DNA of the CDR3 is TGTGCCAGCAGAGATCACAGGGCCCCCTACGGGCAGTACTTC.